This T cell receptor beta chain was obtained from a study of cytomegalovirus exposure and HLA in healthy donors. Study-wide points: Earlier analysis found most TCR beta V segments productive about 87% or about 30% of the time.

Details on this clone: Antigen unknown.

60 Vbeta and 13 Jbeta primers were used in PCR. Sequencing was performed with immunoSEQ multiplex PCR; in TCRdb, only in-frame clones are kept and a portion is missing. The sample yields about 98,000 clones, about three quarters seen once. The receptor's source is a man aged 55 to 70 in good health and CMV-seropositive. The sample taken for sequencing was PBMCs.

Here the CDR3 DNA reads TGTGCCAGCAGCCCCCCCCCACTTTTGGGGGCGAGGTACGAGCAGTACTTC. It is translated as CASSPPPLLGARYEQYF. J is TRBJ2-7 and V is TRBV7-8; D might be TRBD1 (6 bases). CDR3 length: 17 residues. V was cut by 5 bases and J by 4 bases, with 24 bases left in between. The germline V gene has CDR1 SGHVS and CDR2 FQNEAQ.